This T cell receptor beta chain was captured by sequencing in a study of blood T cell repertoires in COVID-19. Original analysis: Reference gene primer amplification in the assay estimated nucleated cell counts. The protocol was immunoSEQ multiplex PCR, while the TCRdb copy is restricted to in-frame clones and leaves out a portion. V and J calls and clone size come straight from that table; D and trimming were deduced from the DNA. The sample lists some 100,000 clones; almost 90% were seen once. This TCR was sampled from a man aged 45-65 years with COVID-19, enrolled during active disease. Material: peripheral blood.

The chain's CDR3 is CASSQVGGSTEAFF. Written as DNA, the CDR3 is TGTGCCAGCAGCCAAGTGGGGGGATCCACTGAAGCTTTCTTT. The rearrangement joins TRBV3-1 (or the pseudogene TRBV3-2) to TRBJ1-1; tentative D call: TRBD1 (5 bases). The germline CDR1 and CDR2 sequences are LGHDT and YNNKEL (reference sequence). V was clipped by 1 base and J by 4 bases, with 10 bases between them. The length of the CDR3 is 14 residues.